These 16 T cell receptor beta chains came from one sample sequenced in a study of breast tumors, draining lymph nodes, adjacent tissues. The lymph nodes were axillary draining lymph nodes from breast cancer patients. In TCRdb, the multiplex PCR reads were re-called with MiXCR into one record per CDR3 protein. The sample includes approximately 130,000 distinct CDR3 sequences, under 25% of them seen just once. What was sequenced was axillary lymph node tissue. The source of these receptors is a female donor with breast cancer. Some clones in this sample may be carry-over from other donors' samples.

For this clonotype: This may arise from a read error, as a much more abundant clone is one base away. The CDR3 sequence: CASSVAGGPYNEQFF. DNA of the CDR3: TGTGCCAGCAGCGTAGCGGGGGGCCCCTACAATGAGCAGTTCTTC. J is TRBJ2-1 and V is TRBV9, with D possibly matching TRBD2 (7 bases). Deletions cut 0 bases from V and 2 bases from J, with 9 bases between. Germline CDR1 reads SGDLS; CDR2 reads YYNGEE. This CDR3 contains 15 residues.

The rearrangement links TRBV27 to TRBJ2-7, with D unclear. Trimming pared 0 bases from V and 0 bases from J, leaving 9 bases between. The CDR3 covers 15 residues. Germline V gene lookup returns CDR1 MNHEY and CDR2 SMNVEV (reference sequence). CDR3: CASSLSMGNSYEQYF. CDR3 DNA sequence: TGTGCCAGCAGTTTATCGATGGGTAACTCCTACGAGCAGTACTTC.

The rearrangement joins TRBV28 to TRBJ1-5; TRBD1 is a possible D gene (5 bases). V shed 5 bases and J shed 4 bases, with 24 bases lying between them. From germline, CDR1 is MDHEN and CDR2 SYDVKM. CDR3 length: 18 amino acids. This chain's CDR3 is CASSSLFGGTVINQPQHF. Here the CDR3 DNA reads TGTGCCAGCAGTAGTCTTTTCGGTGGGACGGTGATAAATCAGCCCCAGCATTTT.

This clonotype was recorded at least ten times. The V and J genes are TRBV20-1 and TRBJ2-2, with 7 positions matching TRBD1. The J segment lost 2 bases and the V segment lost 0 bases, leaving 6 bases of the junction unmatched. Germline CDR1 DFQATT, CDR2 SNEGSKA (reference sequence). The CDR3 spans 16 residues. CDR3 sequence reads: CSARDPDRSNTGELFF. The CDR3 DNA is TGCAGTGCTAGAGATCCGGACAGGAGCAACACCGGGGAGCTGTTTTTT.

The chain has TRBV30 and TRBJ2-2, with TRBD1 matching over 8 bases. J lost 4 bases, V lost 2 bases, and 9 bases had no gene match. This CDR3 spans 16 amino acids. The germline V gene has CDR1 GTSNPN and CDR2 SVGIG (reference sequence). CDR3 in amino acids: CAWSLFRGLVTGELFF. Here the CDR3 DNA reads TGTGCCTGGAGTTTATTCAGGGGGCTGGTCACCGGGGAGCTGTTTTTT.

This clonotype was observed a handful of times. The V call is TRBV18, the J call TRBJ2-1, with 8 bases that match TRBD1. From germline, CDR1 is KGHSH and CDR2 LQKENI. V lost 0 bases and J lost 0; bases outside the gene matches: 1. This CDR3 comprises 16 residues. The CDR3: CASSPPDRVSYNEQFF. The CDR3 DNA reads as TGTGCCAGCTCACCACCGGACAGGGTCTCCTACAATGAGCAGTTCTTC.

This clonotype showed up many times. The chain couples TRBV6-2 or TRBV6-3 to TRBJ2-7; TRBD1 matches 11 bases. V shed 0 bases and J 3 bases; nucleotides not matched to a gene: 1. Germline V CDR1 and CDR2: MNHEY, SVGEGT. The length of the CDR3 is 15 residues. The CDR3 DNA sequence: TGTGCCAGCAGTTACTCCGGGACAGGGGGCTACGAGCAGTACTTC. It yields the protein CASSYSGTGGYEQYF.

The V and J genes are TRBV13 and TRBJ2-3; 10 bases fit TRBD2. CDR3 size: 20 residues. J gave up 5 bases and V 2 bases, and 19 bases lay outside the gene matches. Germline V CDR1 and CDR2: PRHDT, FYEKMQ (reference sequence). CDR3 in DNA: TGTGCCAGCAGCTTAATGGTCGGGGGGAAGGGGCTAGCGGGAGAAGATACGCAGTATTTT. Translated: CASSLMVGGKGLAGEDTQYF.

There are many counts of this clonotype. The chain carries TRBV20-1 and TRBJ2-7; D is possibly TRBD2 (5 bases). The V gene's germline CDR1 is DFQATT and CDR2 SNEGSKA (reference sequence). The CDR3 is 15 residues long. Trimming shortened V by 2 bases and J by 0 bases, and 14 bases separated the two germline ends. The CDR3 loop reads CSARPAAPNSYEQYF. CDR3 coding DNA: TGCAGTGCTAGACCAGCGGCCCCAAACTCCTACGAGCAGTACTTC.

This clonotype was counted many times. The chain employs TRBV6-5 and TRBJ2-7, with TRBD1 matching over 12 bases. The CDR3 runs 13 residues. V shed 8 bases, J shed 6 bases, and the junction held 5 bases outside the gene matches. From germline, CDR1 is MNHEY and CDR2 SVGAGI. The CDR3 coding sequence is TGTGCCAGCGCCCCGGGACAGGGGGCCGAGCAGTACTTC. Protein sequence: CASAPGQGAEQYF.

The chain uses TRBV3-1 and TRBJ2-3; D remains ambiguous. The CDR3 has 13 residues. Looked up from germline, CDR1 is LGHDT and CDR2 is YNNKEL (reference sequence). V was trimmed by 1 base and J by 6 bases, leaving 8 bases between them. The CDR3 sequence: CASSQGVGDTQYF. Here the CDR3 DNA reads TGTGCCAGCAGCCAAGGGGTCGGTGATACGCAGTATTTT.

This chain's CDR3 is CASSSGSRATDTQYF. CDR3 in DNA: TGTGCCAGCAGCTCAGGGAGCAGGGCTACAGATACGCAGTATTTT. The chain uses TRBV7-2 and TRBJ2-3; D assignment may be TRBD1 or TRBD2 (5 bases each). Trimming cost V 4 bases and J 3 bases, with 14 bases left between them. Germline values: CDR1 SGHTA, CDR2 FQGNSA. The CDR3 sequence is 15 residues long.

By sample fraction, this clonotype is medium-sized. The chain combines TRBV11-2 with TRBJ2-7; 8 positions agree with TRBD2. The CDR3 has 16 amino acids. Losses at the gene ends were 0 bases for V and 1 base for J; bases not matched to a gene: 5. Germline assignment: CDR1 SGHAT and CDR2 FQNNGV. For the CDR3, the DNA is TGTGCCAGCAGCTTAGAAAGCGGGAGCCGGTCCTACGAGCAGTACTTC. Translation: CASSLESGSRSYEQYF.

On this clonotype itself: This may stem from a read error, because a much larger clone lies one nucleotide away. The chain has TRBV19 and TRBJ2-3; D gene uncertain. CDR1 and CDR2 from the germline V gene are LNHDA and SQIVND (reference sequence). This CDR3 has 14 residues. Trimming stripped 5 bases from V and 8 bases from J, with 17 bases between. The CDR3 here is CASSRSRVVSTQYF. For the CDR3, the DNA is TGTGCCAGTAGTCGGAGTCGGGTGGTAAGTACGCAGTATTTT.

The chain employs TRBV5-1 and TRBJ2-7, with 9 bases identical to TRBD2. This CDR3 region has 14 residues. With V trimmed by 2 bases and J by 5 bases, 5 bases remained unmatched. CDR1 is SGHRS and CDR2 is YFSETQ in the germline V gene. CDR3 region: CASSLETSGHEQYF. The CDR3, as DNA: TGCGCCAGCAGCTTAGAGACTAGCGGCCACGAGCAGTACTTC.

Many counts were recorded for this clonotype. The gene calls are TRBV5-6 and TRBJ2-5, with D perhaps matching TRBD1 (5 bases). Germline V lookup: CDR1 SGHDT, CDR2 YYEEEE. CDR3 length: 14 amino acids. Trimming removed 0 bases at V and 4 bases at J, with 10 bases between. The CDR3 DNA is TGTGCCAGCAGCTTGGGGGGTCAGGGAGAGACCCAGTACTTC. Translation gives CASSLGGQGETQYF.